These T cell receptor beta chains were read from a single sample in a study of blood T cell repertoires in COVID-19. The repertoire was sequenced with immunoSEQ multiplex PCR; TCRdb's copy has only in-frame clones and lacks some. The data hold 95,000 to 150,000 clones, with around 82% observed a single time. Sequencing was carried out using peripheral blood. The source of these receptors is a human donor in a cohort sampled during active COVID-19. Both conserved end residues are part of each CDR3. D genes are given only for firm matches. A row's size may be missing; if present it is once, few, many or a size class.

d_gene | len | j_gene | abundance | v_gene | CDR3nt | CDR3aa
TRBD1 | 15 | TRBJ1-6 | - | TRBV7-8 | TGTGCCAGCAGCTCCTCGGGACAGGGGTCCTCACCCCTCCACTTT | CASSSSGQGSSPLHF
- | 14 | TRBJ1-5 | once | TRBV2 | TGTGCCAGCAGGGGCTTCTATAGCAATCAGCCCCAGCATTTT | CASRGFYSNQPQHF
- | 14 | TRBJ2-7 | few | TRBV19 | TGTGCCAGTAGTCGAGGGTGGGAAGCCTACGAGCAGTACTTC | CASSRGWEAYEQYF
TRBD1 | 15 | TRBJ2-7 | - | TRBV4-1 | TGCGCCAGCAGCCAAGGTCAGCAGGGGGTCTACGAGCAGTACTTC | CASSQGQQGVYEQYF
- | 15 | TRBJ1-5 | few | TRBV6-5 | TGTGCCAGCAGAGCTTTGGCGGGTGGCAATCAGCCCCAGCATTTT | CASRALAGGNQPQHF
TRBD1 | 13 | TRBJ2-3 | - | TRBV6-5 | TGTGCCAGTAACAGGGGGCGTTTAGATACGCAGTATTTT | CASNRGRLDTQYF
TRBD1 | 14 | TRBJ2-3 | - | TRBV18 | TGTGCCAGCTCACTGGACAGGGGTACAGATACGCAGTATTTT | CASSLDRGTDTQYF
TRBD2 | 16 | TRBJ2-5 | - | TRBV11-2 | TGTGCCAGCAGCGCCCGACTAGCGGGGTATCAAGAGACCCAGTACTTC | CASSARLAGYQETQYF
- | 14 | TRBJ2-7 | - | TRBV5-1 | TGCGCCAGCTCCCCCGACAGGAGTGATGGCGAGCAGTACTTC | CASSPDRSDGEQYF
TRBD1 | 15 | TRBJ1-3 | - | TRBV5-4 | TGTGCCAGCAGCTTGGCCTCAGGGGGCGGAAACACCATATATTTT | CASSLASGGGNTIYF
- | 18 | TRBJ2-1 | - | TRBV3-1/TRBV3-2 | TGTGCCAGCAGCAGAACGCAGGGGTCCCTAAGCTCCTACAATGAGCAGTTCTTC | CASSRTQGSLSSYNEQFF
TRBD1 | 14 | TRBJ1-5 | - | TRBV6-5 | TGTGCCAGCAGTAGCCAGGGGGTGGGTCAGCCCCAGCATTTT | CASSSQGVGQPQHF
- | 13 | TRBJ1-1 | - | TRBV18 | TGTGCCAGCTCACCACTAAGAGACACTGAAGCTTTCTTT | CASSPLRDTEAFF
TRBD2 | 16 | TRBJ2-3 | - | TRBV15 | TGTGCCACCAGCAGAGGACTAGCGGAGATCACAGATACGCAGTATTTT | CATSRGLAEITDTQYF
- | 16 | TRBJ1-1 | - | TRBV11-2 | TGTGCCAGCATCGATGGGAGGTGGGGGTTCGGCACTGAAGCTTTCTTT | CASIDGRWGFGTEAFF
TRBD1 | 15 | TRBJ1-1 | - | TRBV5-1 | TGCGCCAGCAGCTTGGCCGAGGGGCCAGGGGGTGAAGCTTTCTTT | CASSLAEGPGGEAFF
- | 15 | TRBJ2-3 | few | TRBV2 | TGTGCCAGCTTGAGACGGGGGGCCGTGACAGATACGCAGTATTTT | CASLRRGAVTDTQYF
TRBD2 | 14 | TRBJ2-3 | - | TRBV27 | TGTGCCAGCAGTACCGGGACTAGCTTAGATACGCAGTATTTT | CASSTGTSLDTQYF
- | 14 | TRBJ2-5 | - | TRBV5-1 | TGCGCCAGCAGCTTGGACAGTGGGCAAGAGACCCAGTACTTC | CASSLDSGQETQYF
- | 13 | TRBJ2-3 | - | TRBV7-2 | TGTGCCAGCAGCCGGGGGGCCCCAGATACGCAGTATTTT | CASSRGAPDTQYF
TRBD1 | 15 | TRBJ1-6 | once | TRBV11-2 | TGTGCCAGCAGCCAAAGGGACAGGGGGGATTCACCCCTCCACTTT | CASSQRDRGDSPLHF
- | 13 | TRBJ1-5 | - | TRBV5-6 | TGTGCCAGCAGCTTGGGAGTGAATCAGCCCCAGCATTTT | CASSLGVNQPQHF
TRBD1 | 13 | TRBJ2-1 | - | TRBV5-8 | TGTGCCAGCAGCCCACACTCCGGGACAGGGCAGTTCTTC | CASSPHSGTGQFF
- | 18 | TRBJ1-3 | - | TRBV9 | TGTGCCAGCAGCGTAGGTGGTCCGGCGGAGAGCTCTGGAAACACCATATATTTT | CASSVGGPAESSGNTIYF
TRBD1 | 15 | TRBJ2-1 | - | TRBV24-1 | TGTGCCACCAGTCCACAGGGGGCCTTCTACAATGAGCAGTTCTTC | CATSPQGAFYNEQFF
- | 14 | TRBJ1-1 | - | TRBV11-2 | TGTGCCAGCAGCTCGAGGGCGCTGGTCACTGAAGCTTTCTTT | CASSSRALVTEAFF
- | 16 | TRBJ2-5 | - | TRBV25-1 | TGTGCCAGCAGTGACCACTATGAGGGCTGGGGAGAGACCCAGTACTTC | CASSDHYEGWGETQYF
- | 13 | TRBJ2-3 | - | TRBV5-6 | TGTGCCAGCAGCCTAACAACGGAGATAGGGCAGTATTTT | CASSLTTEIGQYF
TRBD1 | 16 | TRBJ2-5 | - | TRBV5-1 | TGCGCCAGCAGCCTGACAGGGGATCAGTACCAAGAGACCCAGTACTTC | CASSLTGDQYQETQYF
- | 13 | TRBJ1-5 | - | TRBV10-1 | TGCGCCAGCAGTTGGGGGCCGCATCAGCCCCAGCATTTT | CASSWGPHQPQHF
- | 16 | TRBJ1-4 | - | TRBV4-1 | TGCGCCAGCAGCCAAGCATGGGGAGCAACTAATGAAAAACTGTTTTTT | CASSQAWGATNEKLFF
- | 16 | TRBJ2-7 | many | TRBV23-1 | TGCGCCAGCAACCCGTCAGGTCGACGCCCAACCTACGAGCAGTACTTC | CASNPSGRRPTYEQYF
- | 18 | TRBJ2-2 | - | TRBV5-1 | TGCGCCAGCAGCCGGTTGGGAGTCCTGGGCCCGAACACCGGGGAGCTGTTTTTT | CASSRLGVLGPNTGELFF
TRBD2 | 18 | TRBJ2-5 | - | TRBV11-2 | TGTGCCAGCAGCTCGCCGGGACTAGCGGGGGGGTGGCAAGAGACCCAGTACTTC | CASSSPGLAGGWQETQYF
TRBD2 | 16 | TRBJ2-3 | - | TRBV2 | TGTGCCAGCAGTGAAAGGGCTAGCGGGGGCACAGATACGCAGTATTTT | CASSERASGGTDTQYF
- | 15 | TRBJ1-4 | - | TRBV4-1 | TGCGCCAGCAGCCAGAACAACGGGGGAGTCGGAAAACTGTTTTTT | CASSQNNGGVGKLFF
TRBD1 | 15 | TRBJ1-1 | - | TRBV5-4 | TGTGCCAGCAGCCTACCGGGACAGGGAGGCACTGAAGCTTTCTTT | CASSLPGQGGTEAFF
TRBD1 | 15 | TRBJ2-5 | - | TRBV5-1 | TGCGCCAGCAGCTTAGGACAGGGGCCCCAAGAGACCCAGTACTTC | CASSLGQGPQETQYF
TRBD1 | 11 | TRBJ1-1 | - | TRBV29-1 | TGCAGCGCCGGACAGGGACCTGAAGCTTTCTTT | CSAGQGPEAFF
TRBD2 | 15 | TRBJ2-3 | - | TRBV5-6 | TGTGCCAGCAGCTTGGTAATAGCGGGTAGAGATACGCAGTATTTT | CASSLVIAGRDTQYF
TRBD2 | 16 | TRBJ2-3 | - | TRBV13 | TGTGCCAGCAGCTCTAATAGCGGGGGGACCACAGATACGCAGTATTTT | CASSSNSGGTTDTQYF
- | 13 | TRBJ2-1 | - | TRBV5-1 | TGCGCCAGCAGCCCCTCGCGGGGCACTGAGCAGTTCTTC | CASSPSRGTEQFF
TRBD1 | 15 | TRBJ2-7 | - | TRBV6-5 | TGTGCCAGCAGTTACACGGCAGGGGGCGCGAACGAGCAGTACTTC | CASSYTAGGANEQYF
- | 15 | TRBJ2-1 | - | TRBV29-1 | TGCAGCGCTGGGGGAGACCAGGGGGGATACAATGAGCAGTTCTTC | CSAGGDQGGYNEQFF
- | 13 | TRBJ1-2 | many | TRBV3-1/TRBV3-2 | TGTGCCAGCAGCCGGGACATATACTATGGCTACACCTTC | CASSRDIYYGYTF
TRBD1 | 15 | TRBJ1-2 | - | TRBV5-1 | TGCGCCAGCAGCGCCACAGGGGGCGTAGACTATGGCTACACCTTC | CASSATGGVDYGYTF
TRBD1 | 16 | TRBJ1-3 | once | TRBV9 | TGTGCCAGCAGCGTAGGACAGGGCCTCTCTGGAAACACCATATATTTT | CASSVGQGLSGNTIYF
- | 14 | TRBJ1-1 | few | TRBV6-2/TRBV6-3 | TGTGCCAGCAGCCAGACAACCCTTTGGACTGAAGCTTTCTTT | CASSQTTLWTEAFF